This TCR beta chain was recovered during a study of blood T cell repertoires in COVID-19. This CDR3 comprises 16 residues. CDR1 and CDR2 from the germline V gene are SGHRS and YFSETQ. V dropped 2 bases and J dropped 7; count of bases not matched to a gene: 10. Only in-frame clones appear in the TCRdb table, and some are missing; sequencing was by immunoSEQ multiplex PCR. The table shows 130,000 to 150,000 clones, with about nine tenths occurring only once. V is TRBV5-1 and J is TRBJ2-1, with TRBD2 identical over 9 bases. Sequenced: peripheral blood. The TCR sequence derives from an elderly man with acute or convalescent COVID-19. Here the CDR3 reads CASSFPLSGGSNEQFF. CDR3 bases: TGCGCCAGCAGCTTTCCCCTAAGCGGGGGGTCTAATGAGCAGTTCTTC.